The 21 T cell receptor beta chains below come from one sample, sequenced in a study of T cells in Graves' hyperthyroidism and ophthalmopathy. Researchers amplified the TCR beta CDR3 regions from RNA transcripts. Using the HTBI primer set, a first-round RT-PCR was run on the TCR CDR3. TCRdb re-analysed the multiplex PCR reads in MiXCR, keeping a single row per CDR3 protein. Counted here are a few hundred thousand distinct CDR3 sequences, more than 15% occurring once; the ten biggest clones make up roughly 7.3%. The sequencing input was blood. Receptors originate from a woman aged 25-40 years with Graves' hyperthyroidism.

This clonotype was detected ten times or more. The V gene is TRBV11-2, the J gene TRBJ1-1, with no clear D. The CDR3 runs to 11 residues. Trimming shortened V by 6 bases and J by 8 bases, and 10 bases separated the two germline ends. In germline, CDR1 is SGHAT, CDR2 FQNNGV. CDR3 DNA: TGTGCCAGCAGGAGGCAGATAGAAGCTTTCTTT. Its translation: CASRRQIEAFF.

The chain is built from TRBV11-1 and TRBJ2-6; TRBD2 might be the D (5 bases). This CDR3 spans 17 amino acids. Germline-derived CDR1 and CDR2 are SGHAT and FQDESV (reference sequence). Trimming pared 3 bases from V and 1 base from J, leaving 13 bases between. CDR3 nucleotide sequence: TGTGCCAGCAGCTTGTTAGGGAGAGAGTCTGGGGCCAACGTCCTGACTTTC. Translating gives CASSLLGRESGANVLTF.

Only one count was recorded for this clonotype. V is TRBV6-1 and J is TRBJ2-7; D unresolved. V lost 6 bases to trimming and J lost 2 bases, with 11 bases between them. CDR3 length equals 13 residues. Germline lookup yields CDR1 MNHNS and CDR2 SASEGT. CDR3 nucleotides: TGTGCCAGCAGGCACCGGCAGACCTACGAGCAGTACTTC. Translated, it gives CASRHRQTYEQYF.

There are a few counts of this clonotype. The rearrangement links TRBV28 to TRBJ1-5; 10 nucleotides align to TRBD1. With V trimmed by 6 bases and J by 0 bases, 14 bases remained unmatched. The length of the CDR3 is 19 residues. From germline, CDR1 is MDHEN and CDR2 SYDVKM. CDR3 sequence: CASRTPGQGILVSNQPQHF. CDR3 nucleotides: TGTGCCAGCAGGACCCCGGGACAGGGGATTTTGGTTAGCAATCAGCCCCAGCATTTT.

V is TRBV27 and J is TRBJ1-5, with D unresolved. This CDR3 contains 15 residues. The V end was cut by 6 bases, the J end by 0 bases, with 12 bases between. Germline CDR1 MNHEY, CDR2 SMNVEV (reference sequence). The CDR3 reads CASRYTRYSNQPQHF. The CDR3 nucleotides are TGTGCCAGCAGGTATACGCGGTATAGCAATCAGCCCCAGCATTTT.

The table lists this clonotype with many counts. V is TRBV27 and J is TRBJ2-5; D tentatively reads TRBD1 or TRBD2 (7 bases each). From germline, CDR1 is MNHEY and CDR2 SMNVEV (reference sequence). Trimming removed 5 bases at V and 2 bases at J, with 21 bases between. The CDR3 loop spans 17 amino acids. The CDR3 bases are TGTGCCAGCAGTCCGAGGGGGGGACAGTTCATGCAAGAGACCCAGTACTTC. Protein: CASSPRGGQFMQETQYF.

This clonotype was seen ten or more times. This chain connects TRBV18 to TRBJ1-2, with D uncertain. The CDR3 totals 13 residues. Trimming left V 0 bases short and J 5 bases short, with 7 bases between. Germline V gene data show CDR1 as KGHSH and CDR2 as LQKENI. CDR3 DNA: TGTGCCAGCTCACCACCGGCAGCTTATGGCTACACCTTC. This encodes CASSPPAAYGYTF.

This clonotype was seen many times. The V and J genes are TRBV10-1 and TRBJ2-1, with TRBD1 matching over 9 bases. Germline V CDR1 and CDR2: WNHNN, SYGVQD (reference sequence). The CDR3 sequence is 15 residues long. With V trimmed by 6 bases and J by 4 bases, 7 bases remained unmatched. CDR3 in amino acids: CASSSGTGRYNEQFF. Here the CDR3 DNA reads TGCGCCAGCAGCTCCGGGACAGGGAGATACAATGAGCAGTTCTTC.

The table lists this clonotype with many counts. V usage is TRBV2 and J usage is TRBJ1-2, with TRBD1 matching over 7 bases. This CDR3 comprises 15 residues. The V and J ends lost 6 bases and 5 bases, in that order; junction bases with no gene match: 12. Germline V gene data show CDR1 as SNHLY and CDR2 as FYNNEI. The CDR3 loop reads CASRNGGQLIYGYTF. CDR3 DNA sequence: TGTGCCAGCAGGAATGGGGGACAGTTGATTTATGGCTACACCTTC.

This chain joins TRBV27 and TRBJ1-6, with D unclear. Deletions cut 0 bases from V and 6 bases from J, with 15 bases between. This CDR3 region has 17 residues. CDR1 MNHEY and CDR2 SMNVEV come from the germline V gene (reference sequence). In DNA form, the CDR3 reads TGTGCCAGCAGTTTATCGAAAGGTCCCTCCGCTAATTCACCCCTCCACTTT. Its translation: CASSLSKGPSANSPLHF.

In DNA form, the CDR3 reads TGTGCCAGTAGCGGGAGTGTCGGGGAGCTGTTTTTT. Amino acids: CASSGSVGELFF. The chain uses TRBV19 and TRBJ2-2, with a weak D call TRBD2 (6 bases). V dropped 6 bases and J dropped 7 bases, with 9 bases sitting between them. CDR1 is LNHDA and CDR2 is SQIVND in the germline V gene (reference sequence). The CDR3 has 12 amino acids.

In its sample, this clonotype was seen many times. The chain joins TRBV7-6 to TRBJ2-1; 13 positions match TRBD2. The CDR3 length is 16 residues. V was clipped by 5 bases and J by 8 bases; unmatched bases: 9. Germline CDR1 SGHVS, CDR2 FNYEAQ. The CDR3 coding sequence is TGTGCCAGCAGCCCAAGGACTAGCGGGAGTTTCGATGAGCAGTTCTTC. Protein sequence: CASSPRTSGSFDEQFF.

This clonotype was seen only a few times. The chain recombines TRBV28 with TRBJ2-7; D gene uncertain. Germline V CDR1 and CDR2: MDHEN, SYDVKM. This CDR3 region has 13 residues. Trimming stripped 3 bases from V and 1 base from J, with 7 bases between. CDR3: CASSFKRSYEQYF. For the CDR3, the DNA is TGTGCCAGCAGTTTCAAAAGATCCTACGAGCAGTACTTC.

Ten or more counts support this clonotype. The genes are TRBV18 and TRBJ2-1; D uncertain. From germline, CDR1 is KGHSH and CDR2 LQKENI. The CDR3 contains 13 residues. With 5 bases removed from V and 5 bases from J, the gap between germline ends came to 10 bases. The CDR3 nucleotides read TGTGCCAGCTCAATTACATCAAACAATGAGCAGTTCTTC. Translation gives CASSITSNNEQFF.

There are a few counts of this clonotype. The rearrangement uses TRBV12-3 or TRBV12-4 and TRBJ2-2; D perhaps matches TRBD1 (5 bases). The germline V and J ends were trimmed by 8 bases and 6 bases, with 7 bases remaining between them. This CDR3 has 11 amino acids. The CDR3 spells CASGAAGELFF. The CDR3 nucleotides are TGTGCCAGCGGGGCGGCCGGGGAGCTGTTTTTT.

The chain is built from TRBV27 and TRBJ1-5; D perhaps matches TRBD1 (5 bases). The germline gives CDR1 MNHEY, CDR2 SMNVEV (reference sequence). Trimming pared 6 bases from V and 8 bases from J, leaving 14 bases between. The CDR3 consists of 13 residues. In nucleotides, the CDR3 is TGTGCCAGCAGCTTGGGGCACGGGAAGCCCCAGCATTTT. Translated: CASSLGHGKPQHF.

Ten or more counts support this clonotype. The rearrangement joins TRBV7-3 to TRBJ2-7, with D unresolved. Germline lookup yields CDR1 SGHTA and CDR2 FQGTGA. V lost 3 bases, J lost 6 bases, and 12 bases lay in between. The CDR3 runs to 13 residues. This chain's CDR3 is CASSFHQASEQYF. The DNA for the CDR3 is TGTGCCAGCAGCTTTCATCAGGCCTCCGAGCAGTACTTC.

This clonotype was observed many times. V gene TRBV5-1 combines with J gene TRBJ2-7; 11 bases are shared with TRBD1. The J segment lost 3 bases and the V segment lost 4 bases, leaving 6 bases of the junction unmatched. The CDR3 is 15 amino acids. CDR1 and CDR2 from the germline V gene are SGHRS and YFSETQ. CDR3 bases: TGCGCCAGCAGCACGACCGGGACAGGGGGCTACGAGCAGTACTTC. Protein sequence: CASSTTGTGGYEQYF.

The chain recombines TRBV28 with TRBJ2-5; TRBD1 might be the D (6 bases). The germline gives CDR1 MDHEN, CDR2 SYDVKM. The CDR3 sequence is 15 residues long. Trimming took 8 bases from V and 0 from J, leaving 16 bases between them. CDR3 protein: CASSPGQLYQETQYF. The CDR3 nucleotides read TGTGCCAGCTCACCGGGACAACTGTACCAAGAGACCCAGTACTTC.

The chain recombines TRBV3-1 with TRBJ2-2; 10 nucleotides align to TRBD1. In germline, CDR1 is LGHDT, CDR2 YNNKEL (reference sequence). The junction had 3 bases not matched to a gene; V was cut back by 2 bases and J by 0 bases. The CDR3 spans 17 residues. The DNA for the CDR3 is TGTGCCAGCAGCCAAATGACAGGGGGCGCGAACACCGGGGAGCTGTTTTTT. It is translated as CASSQMTGGANTGELFF.

This clonotype was seen only a few times. This sequence joins TRBV9 and TRBJ2-1; D may be TRBD1 or TRBD2 (5 bases each). Germline V gene data show CDR1 as SGDLS and CDR2 as YYNGEE. The CDR3 runs 13 residues. The V end lost 0 bases, the J end lost 5 bases, and 6 bases lay between the germline ends. CDR3 residues: CASSVAGHNEQFF. The CDR3 DNA sequence: TGTGCCAGCAGCGTAGCGGGGCACAATGAGCAGTTCTTC.